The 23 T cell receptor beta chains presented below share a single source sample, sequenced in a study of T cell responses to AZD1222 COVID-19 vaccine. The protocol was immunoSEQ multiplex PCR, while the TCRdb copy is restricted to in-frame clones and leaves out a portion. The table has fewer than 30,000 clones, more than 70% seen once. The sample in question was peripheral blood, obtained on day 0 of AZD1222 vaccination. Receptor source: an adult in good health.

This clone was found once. The CDR3 nucleotides are TGCGCCAGCAGCTTCATGGGGCAGGGAGGTGAAAAACTGTTTTTT. It specifies CASSFMGQGGEKLFF. This chain links TRBV5-1 with TRBJ1-4, with D possibly being TRBD1 (5 bases). There are 15 residues in the CDR3. Germline values: CDR1 SGHRS, CDR2 YFSETQ. The germline V and J ends were trimmed by 2 bases and 7 bases, with 15 bases remaining between them.

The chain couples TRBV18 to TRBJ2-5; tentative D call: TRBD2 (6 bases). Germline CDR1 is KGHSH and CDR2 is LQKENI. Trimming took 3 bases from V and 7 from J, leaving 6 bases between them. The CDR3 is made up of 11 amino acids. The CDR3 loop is CASSPEGTQYF. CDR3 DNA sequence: TGTGCCAGCTCACCGGAGGGGACCCAGTACTTC.

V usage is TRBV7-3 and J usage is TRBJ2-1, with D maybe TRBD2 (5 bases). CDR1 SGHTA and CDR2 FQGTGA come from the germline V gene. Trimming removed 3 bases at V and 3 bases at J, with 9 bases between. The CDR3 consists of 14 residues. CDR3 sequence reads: CASSFDGIYNEQFF. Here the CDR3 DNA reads TGTGCCAGCAGCTTTGACGGGATCTACAATGAGCAGTTCTTC.

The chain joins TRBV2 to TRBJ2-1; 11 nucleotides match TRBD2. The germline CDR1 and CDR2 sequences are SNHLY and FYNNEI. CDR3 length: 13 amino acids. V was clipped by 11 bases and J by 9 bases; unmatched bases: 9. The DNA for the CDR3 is TGTGCCGTGACTAGCGGGATTTTCACTGAGCAGTTCTTC. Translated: CAVTSGIFTEQFF. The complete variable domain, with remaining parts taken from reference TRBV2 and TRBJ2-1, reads EPEVTQTPSHQVTQMGQEVILRCVPISNHLYFYWYRQILGQKVEFLVSFYNNEISEKSEIFDDQFSVERPDGSNFTLKIRSTKLEDSAMYFCAVTSGIFTEQFFGPGTRLTVL.

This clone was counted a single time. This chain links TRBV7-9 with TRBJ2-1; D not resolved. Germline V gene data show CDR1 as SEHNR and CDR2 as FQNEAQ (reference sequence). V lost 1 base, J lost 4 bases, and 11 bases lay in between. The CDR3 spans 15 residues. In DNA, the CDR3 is TGTGCCAGCAGCTTAGAACCAGGAGCGTACAATGAGCAGTTCTTC. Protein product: CASSLEPGAYNEQFF. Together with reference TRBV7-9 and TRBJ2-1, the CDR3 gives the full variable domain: DTGVSQNPRHKITKRGQNVTFRCDPISEHNRLYWYRQTLGQGPEFLTYFQNEAQLEKSRLLSDRFSAERPKGSFSTLEIQRTEQGDSAMYLCASSLEPGAYNEQFFGPGTRLTVL.

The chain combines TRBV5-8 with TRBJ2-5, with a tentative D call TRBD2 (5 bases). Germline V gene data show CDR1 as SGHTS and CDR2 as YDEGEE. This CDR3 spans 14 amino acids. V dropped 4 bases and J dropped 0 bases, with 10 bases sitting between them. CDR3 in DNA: TGTGCCAGCAGCCCGTGGGAGTACCAAGAGACCCAGTACTTC. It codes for CASSPWEYQETQYF.

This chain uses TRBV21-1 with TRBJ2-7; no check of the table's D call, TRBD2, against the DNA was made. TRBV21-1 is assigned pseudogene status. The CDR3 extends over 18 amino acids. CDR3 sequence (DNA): TGTGCCAGCAGCAATTGTTACGGGTCTCCCTGGGAGACCTACGAGCAGTACTTC. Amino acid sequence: CASSNCYGSPWETYEQYF.

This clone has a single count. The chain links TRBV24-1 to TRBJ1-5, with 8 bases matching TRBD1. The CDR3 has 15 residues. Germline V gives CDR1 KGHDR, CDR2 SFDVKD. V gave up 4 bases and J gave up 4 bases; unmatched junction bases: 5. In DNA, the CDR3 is TGTGCCACCAGTGAGGGGACAGGCAGTAATCAGCCCCAGCATTTT. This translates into CATSEGTGSNQPQHF.

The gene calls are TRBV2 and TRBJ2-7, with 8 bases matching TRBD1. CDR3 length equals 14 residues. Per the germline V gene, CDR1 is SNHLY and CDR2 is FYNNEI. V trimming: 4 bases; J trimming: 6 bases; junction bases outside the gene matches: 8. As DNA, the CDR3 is TGTGCCAGCAGTGGGCAGGGGGCGCATCTCGAGCAGTACTTC. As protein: CASSGQGAHLEQYF.

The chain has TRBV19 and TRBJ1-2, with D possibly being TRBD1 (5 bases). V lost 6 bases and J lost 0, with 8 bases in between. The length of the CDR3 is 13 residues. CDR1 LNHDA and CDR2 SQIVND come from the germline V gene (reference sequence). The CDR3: CASSGASNYGYTF. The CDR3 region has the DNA TGTGCCAGTAGCGGGGCCTCTAACTATGGCTACACCTTC.

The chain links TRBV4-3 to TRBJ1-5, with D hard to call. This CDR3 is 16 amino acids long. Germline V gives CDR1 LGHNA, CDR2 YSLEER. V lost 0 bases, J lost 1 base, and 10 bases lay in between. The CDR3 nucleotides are TGCGCCAGCAGCCAAGATCTCAGCAGGAGCAATCAGCCCCAGCATTTT. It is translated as CASSQDLSRSNQPQHF.

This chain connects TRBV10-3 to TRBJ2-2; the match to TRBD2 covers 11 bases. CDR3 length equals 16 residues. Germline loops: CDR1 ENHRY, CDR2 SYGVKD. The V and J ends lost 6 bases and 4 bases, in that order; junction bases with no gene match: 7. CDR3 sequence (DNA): TGTGCCATCAGGCGCCGACTAGCGGGATCCACCGGGGAGCTGTTTTTT. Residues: CAIRRRLAGSTGELFF.

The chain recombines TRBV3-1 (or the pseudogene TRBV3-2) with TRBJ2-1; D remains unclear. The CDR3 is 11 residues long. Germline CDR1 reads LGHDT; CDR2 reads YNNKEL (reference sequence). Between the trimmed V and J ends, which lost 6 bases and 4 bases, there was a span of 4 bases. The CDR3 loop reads CASSGYNEQFF. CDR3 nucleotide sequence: TGTGCCAGCAGTGGATACAATGAGCAGTTCTTC.

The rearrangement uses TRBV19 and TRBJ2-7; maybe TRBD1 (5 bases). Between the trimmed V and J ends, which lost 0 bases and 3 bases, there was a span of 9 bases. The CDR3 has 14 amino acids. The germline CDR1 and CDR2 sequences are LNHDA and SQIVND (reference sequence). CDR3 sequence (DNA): TGTGCCAGTAGTATAGATCAGGGTAACTACGAGCAGTACGTC. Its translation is CASSIDQGNYEQYV.

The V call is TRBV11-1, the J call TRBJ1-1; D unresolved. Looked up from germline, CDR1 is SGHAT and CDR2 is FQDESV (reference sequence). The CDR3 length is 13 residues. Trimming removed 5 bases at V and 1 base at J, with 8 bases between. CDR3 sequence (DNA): TGTGCCAGCAGCGCCCAGCCGAACACTGAAGCTTTCTTT. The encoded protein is CASSAQPNTEAFF.

Here the CDR3 reads CASSYGTSGGKEQFF. The DNA of the CDR3 is TGTGCCAGCAGCTACGGGACTAGCGGGGGCAAAGAGCAGTTCTTC. The V call is TRBV7-2, the J call TRBJ2-1; 14 bases match TRBD2. CDR3 size: 15 residues. Germline CDR1 and CDR2: SGHTA and FQGNSA. V lost 4 bases to trimming and J lost 10 bases; unmatched junction nucleotides: 6.

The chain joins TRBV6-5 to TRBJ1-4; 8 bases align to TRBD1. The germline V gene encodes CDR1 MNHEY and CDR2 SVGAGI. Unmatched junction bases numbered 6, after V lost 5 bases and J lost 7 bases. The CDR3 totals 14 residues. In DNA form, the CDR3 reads TGTGCCAGCAGTCTTGGACAGGGTGGTGAAAAACTGTTTTTT. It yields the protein CASSLGQGGEKLFF.

CDR3 in amino acids: CASSAGVYGYTF. DNA of the CDR3: TGTGCCAGCTCAGCAGGGGTCTATGGCTACACCTTC. V and J are TRBV18 and TRBJ1-2, with D perhaps matching TRBD1 (6 bases). Trimming took off 5 bases at V and 4 bases at J, with 8 bases between the two ends. Germline loops: CDR1 KGHSH, CDR2 LQKENI. CDR3 size: 12 residues.

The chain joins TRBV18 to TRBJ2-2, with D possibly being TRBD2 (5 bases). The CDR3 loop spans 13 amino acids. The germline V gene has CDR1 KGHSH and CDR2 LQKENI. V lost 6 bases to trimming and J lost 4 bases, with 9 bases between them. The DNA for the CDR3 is TGTGCCAGCTCGGTGGAGGCCACCGGGGAGCTGTTTTTT. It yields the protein CASSVEATGELFF.

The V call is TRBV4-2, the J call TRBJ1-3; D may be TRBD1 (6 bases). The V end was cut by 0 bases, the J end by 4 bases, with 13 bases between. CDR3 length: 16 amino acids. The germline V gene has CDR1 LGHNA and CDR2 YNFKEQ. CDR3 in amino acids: CASSQDGTRQGNTIYF. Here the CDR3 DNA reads TGTGCCAGCAGCCAAGACGGGACACGGCAAGGAAACACCATATATTTT.

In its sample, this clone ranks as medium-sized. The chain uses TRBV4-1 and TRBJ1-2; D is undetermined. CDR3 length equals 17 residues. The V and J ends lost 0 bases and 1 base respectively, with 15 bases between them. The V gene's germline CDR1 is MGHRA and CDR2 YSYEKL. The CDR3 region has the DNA TGCGCCAGCAGCCAAGACCAAGGAGCAGGTGGTAACTATGGCTACACCTTC. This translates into CASSQDQGAGGNYGYTF.

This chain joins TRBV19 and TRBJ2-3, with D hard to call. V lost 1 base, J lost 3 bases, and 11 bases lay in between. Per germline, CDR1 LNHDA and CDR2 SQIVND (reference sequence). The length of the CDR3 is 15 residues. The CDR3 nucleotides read TGTGCCAGTAGTATAGGTAATTCGGCGACAGATACGCAGTATTTT. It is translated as CASSIGNSATDTQYF.

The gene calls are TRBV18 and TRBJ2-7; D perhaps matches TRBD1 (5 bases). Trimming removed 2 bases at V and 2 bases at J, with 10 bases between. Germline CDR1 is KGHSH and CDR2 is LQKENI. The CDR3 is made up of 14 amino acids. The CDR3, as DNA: TGTGCCAGCTCACCAACAGGAACAACCTACGAGCAGTACTTC. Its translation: CASSPTGTTYEQYF.